The sequence of this T cell receptor beta chain was determined in a study of shared clonotypes between healthy human individuals. Clones were sequenced by immunoSEQ multiplex PCR, and TCRdb holds only the in-frame ones, with some missing. The sample contains about 470,000 clones, 70% to 80% of which appear only once. The CDR3 runs 14 residues. Germline values: CDR1 MNHEY, CDR2 SVGAGI. V dropped 0 bases and J dropped 10; count of bases not matched to a gene: 0. This chain uses TRBV6-5 with TRBJ2-1; 13 nucleotides line up with TRBD2. The sequenced material came from PBMCs. The source of this sequence is a woman aged 40-49 years in good health. Some clones in this sample may be carry-over from other donors' samples. The CDR3 here is CASSYSLAGGEQFF. CDR3 nucleotides: TGTGCCAGCAGTTACTCACTAGCGGGAGGGGAGCAGTTCTTC.